This T cell receptor beta chain is from a study of OX40 agonist ivuxolimab in advanced cancers. Study overall: Patients were treated with ivuxolimab, an agonistic anti-OX40 (CD134) antibody. Head and neck, renal cell, melanoma or hepatocellular carcinoma were the cancers that dose-escalation patients had. Study findings and constraints: Among patients with partial responses at 0.1-3.0 mg/kg, clonal expansion was among the lowest.

CDR1 and CDR2 (germline): GTSNPN, SVGIG (reference sequence). The CDR3 sequence is 17 residues long. V shed 4 bases, J shed 5 bases, and the junction held 13 bases outside the gene matches. TCRdb's copy holds only in-frame clones and misses some; the assay was immunoSEQ multiplex PCR. Of roughly 26,000 clones in the sample, 88% were seen once. Exclusion of a patient followed from autoimmune disease history or systemic immunosuppression. To note about this clone: What it binds is unknown.

Source: CD4+ or CD8+ T cells sorted from blood, taken in a trial of the OX40 agonist ivuxolimab. This chain uses TRBV30 with TRBJ1-4; 10 positions agree with TRBD1. This TCR was recovered from an adult with an advanced solid tumor such as melanoma, head and neck, liver or kidney cancer. This CDR3 is CAWNPGQGFEGNEKLFF. DNA for the CDR3: TGTGCCTGGAACCCGGGACAGGGGTTCGAGGGAAATGAAAAACTGTTTTTT.